These T cell receptor beta chains were read from a single sample in a study of blood T cells in healthy people across ages. TCRdb re-called the 5' RACE reads with MiXCR, one entry per CDR3 protein. The sample contains some 1.5 million distinct CDR3 sequences, 25% to 30% of which appear only once. Sequences were obtained from blood. These receptors all come from a woman in her 30s in good health. CDR3s leave out the opening cysteine and the closing phenylalanine or tryptophan. Fields, in order: V gene, clone size, CDR3 protein. Size is stated for part of the rows, as once, few or many counts, or as a class when the clone is expanded.

V: TRBV5-1
size: few
CDR3: ASSPVLASYEQY

V: TRBV7-2
size: NA
CDR3: ASSPSGGATGELF

V: TRBV7-2
size: NA
CDR3: ASSFFFYLPQH

V: TRBV20-1
size: NA
CDR3: SAPQGLENSPLH

V: TRBV3-1
size: few
CDR3: ASSQGVASSYSEQF

V: TRBV7-2
size: few
CDR3: ASSLGSSDTYEQY

V: TRBV12-3/TRBV12-4
size: few
CDR3: ASSPGQGIDGETQY

V: TRBV7-9
size: many
CDR3: ASSLDLGLAEDEQF

V: TRBV7-9
size: NA
CDR3: ASSSSLAGVSEQF

V: TRBV6-2/TRBV6-3
size: NA
CDR3: ASRDSDYEQY

V: TRBV11-3
size: NA
CDR3: ASSHRDSSLEQF

V: TRBV10-2
size: once
CDR3: ATHPVGGSEATDTQY

V: TRBV24-1
size: NA
CDR3: ATSDPRQGTNYGYT

V: TRBV6-5
size: NA
CDR3: TSGGSQPNQPQH

V: TRBV7-2
size: few
CDR3: ASSLPSIQQF

V: TRBV11-2
size: few
CDR3: ASSFGTWDGDEQF

V: TRBV15
size: many
CDR3: ATGRRDSYEQY